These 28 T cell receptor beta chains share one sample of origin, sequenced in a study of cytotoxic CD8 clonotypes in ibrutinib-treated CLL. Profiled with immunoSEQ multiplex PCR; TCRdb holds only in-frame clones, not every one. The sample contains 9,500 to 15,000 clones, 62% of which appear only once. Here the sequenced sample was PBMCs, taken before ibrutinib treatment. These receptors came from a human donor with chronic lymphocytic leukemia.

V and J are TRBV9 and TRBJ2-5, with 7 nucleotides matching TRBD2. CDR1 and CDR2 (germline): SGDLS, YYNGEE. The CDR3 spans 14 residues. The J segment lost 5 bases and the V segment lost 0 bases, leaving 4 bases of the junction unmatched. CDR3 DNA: TGTGCCAGCAGCGTAGAGGGAGCGGGGGAGACCCAGTACTTC. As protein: CASSVEGAGETQYF.

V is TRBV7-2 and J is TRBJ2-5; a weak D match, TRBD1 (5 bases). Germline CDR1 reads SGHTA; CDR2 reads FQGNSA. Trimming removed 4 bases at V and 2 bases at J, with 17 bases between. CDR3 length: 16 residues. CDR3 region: CASSWGERLRQETQYF. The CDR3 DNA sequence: TGTGCCAGCAGCTGGGGCGAGCGATTGAGGCAAGAGACCCAGTACTTC. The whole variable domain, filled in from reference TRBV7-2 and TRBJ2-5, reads GAGVSQSPSNKVTEKGKDVELRCDPISGHTALYWYRQSLGQGLEFLIYFQGNSAPDKSGLPSDRFSAERTGGSVSTLTIQRTQQEDSAVYLCASSWGERLRQETQYFGPGTRLLVL.

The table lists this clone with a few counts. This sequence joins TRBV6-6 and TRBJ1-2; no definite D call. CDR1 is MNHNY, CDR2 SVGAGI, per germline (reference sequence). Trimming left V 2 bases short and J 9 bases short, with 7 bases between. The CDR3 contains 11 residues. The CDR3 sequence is CASSYEGRYTF. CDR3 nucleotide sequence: TGTGCCAGCAGTTACGAGGGCCGCTACACCTTC.

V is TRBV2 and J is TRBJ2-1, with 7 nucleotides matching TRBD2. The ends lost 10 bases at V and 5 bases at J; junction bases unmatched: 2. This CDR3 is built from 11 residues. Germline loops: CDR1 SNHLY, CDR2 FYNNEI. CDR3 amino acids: CATTSDNEQFF. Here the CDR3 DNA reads TGTGCCACCACTAGCGACAATGAGCAGTTCTTC.

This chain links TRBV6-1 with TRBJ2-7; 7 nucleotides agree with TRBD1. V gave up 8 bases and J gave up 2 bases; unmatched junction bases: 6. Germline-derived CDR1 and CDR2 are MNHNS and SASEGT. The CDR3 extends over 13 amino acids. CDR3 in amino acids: CASSDRDPYEQYF. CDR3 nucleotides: TGTGCCAGCTCCGACAGGGATCCCTACGAGCAGTACTTC.

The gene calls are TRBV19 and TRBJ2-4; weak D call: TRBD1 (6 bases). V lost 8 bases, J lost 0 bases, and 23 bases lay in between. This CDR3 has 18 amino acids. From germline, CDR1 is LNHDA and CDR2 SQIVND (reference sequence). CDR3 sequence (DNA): TGTGCCAGTGGAGCGACGGGGCGACCCAGGGGAGCCAAAAACATTCAGTACTTC. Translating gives CASGATGRPRGAKNIQYF.

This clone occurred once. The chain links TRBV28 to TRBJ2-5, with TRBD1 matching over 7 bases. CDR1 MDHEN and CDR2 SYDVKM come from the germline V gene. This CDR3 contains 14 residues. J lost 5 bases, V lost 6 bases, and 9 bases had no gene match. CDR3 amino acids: CASSTGVRAETQYF. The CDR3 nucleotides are TGTGCCAGCAGCACAGGGGTCCGTGCGGAGACCCAGTACTTC.

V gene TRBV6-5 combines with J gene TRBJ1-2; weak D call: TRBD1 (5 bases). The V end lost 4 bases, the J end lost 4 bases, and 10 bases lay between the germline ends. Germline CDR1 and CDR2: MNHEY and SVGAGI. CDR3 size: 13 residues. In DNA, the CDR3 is TGTGCCAGCAGTTTACAGGCGGGCTATGGCTACACCTTC. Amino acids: CASSLQAGYGYTF.

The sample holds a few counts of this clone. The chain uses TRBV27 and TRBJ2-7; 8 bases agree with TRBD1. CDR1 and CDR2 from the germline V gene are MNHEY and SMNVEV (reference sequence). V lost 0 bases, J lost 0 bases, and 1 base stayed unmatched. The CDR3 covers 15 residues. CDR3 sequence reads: CASSLSRGPSYEQYF. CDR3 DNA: TGTGCCAGCAGTTTATCCAGGGGGCCCTCCTACGAGCAGTACTTC.

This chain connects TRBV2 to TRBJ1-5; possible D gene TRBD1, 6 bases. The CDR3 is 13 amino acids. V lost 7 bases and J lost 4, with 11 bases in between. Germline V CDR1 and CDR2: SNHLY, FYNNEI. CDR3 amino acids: CASKGQVNQPQHF. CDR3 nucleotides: TGTGCCAGCAAGGGACAAGTAAATCAGCCCCAGCATTTT.

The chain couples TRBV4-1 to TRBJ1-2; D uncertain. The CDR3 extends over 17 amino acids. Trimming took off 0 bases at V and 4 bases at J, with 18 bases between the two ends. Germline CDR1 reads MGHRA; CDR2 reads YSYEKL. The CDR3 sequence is CASSQEPGSGRSYGYTF. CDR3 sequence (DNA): TGCGCCAGCAGCCAAGAACCGGGTTCGGGCCGAAGCTATGGCTACACCTTC.

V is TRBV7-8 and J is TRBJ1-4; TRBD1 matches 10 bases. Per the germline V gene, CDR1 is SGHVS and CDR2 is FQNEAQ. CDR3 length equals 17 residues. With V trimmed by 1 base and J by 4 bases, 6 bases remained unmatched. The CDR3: CASSLGTGGGLNEKLFF. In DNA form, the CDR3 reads TGTGCCAGCAGCTTAGGGACAGGGGGTGGCCTTAATGAAAAACTGTTTTTT.

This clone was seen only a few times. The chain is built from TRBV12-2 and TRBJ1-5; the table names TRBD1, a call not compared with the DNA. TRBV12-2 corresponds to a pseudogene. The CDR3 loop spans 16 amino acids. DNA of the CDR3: TGTGCAAGTCGCTTAGGCAGCCAGGTTGGCAATCAGCCCCAGCATTTT. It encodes CASRLGSQVGNQPQHF.

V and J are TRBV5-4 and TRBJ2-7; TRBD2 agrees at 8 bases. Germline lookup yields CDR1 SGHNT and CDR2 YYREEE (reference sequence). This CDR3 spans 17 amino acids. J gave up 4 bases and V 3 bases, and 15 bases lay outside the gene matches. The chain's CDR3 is CASSSELGTRLQYEQYF. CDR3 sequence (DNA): TGTGCCAGCAGCTCGGAACTCGGGACTAGGTTGCAGTACGAGCAGTACTTC.

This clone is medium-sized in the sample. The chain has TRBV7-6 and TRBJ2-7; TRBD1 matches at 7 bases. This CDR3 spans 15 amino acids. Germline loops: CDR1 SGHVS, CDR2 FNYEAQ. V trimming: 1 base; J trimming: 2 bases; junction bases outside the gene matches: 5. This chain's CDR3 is CASSLGTGLTYEQYF. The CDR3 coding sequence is TGTGCCAGCAGCTTAGGGACAGGACTGACCTACGAGCAGTACTTC.

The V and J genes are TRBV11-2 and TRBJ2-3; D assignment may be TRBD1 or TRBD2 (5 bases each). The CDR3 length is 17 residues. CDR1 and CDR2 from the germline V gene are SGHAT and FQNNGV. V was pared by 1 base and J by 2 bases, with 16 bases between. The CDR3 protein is CASSLVGRLSDTDTQYF. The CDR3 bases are TGTGCCAGCAGCTTAGTGGGACGGCTGTCCGACACAGATACGCAGTATTTT.

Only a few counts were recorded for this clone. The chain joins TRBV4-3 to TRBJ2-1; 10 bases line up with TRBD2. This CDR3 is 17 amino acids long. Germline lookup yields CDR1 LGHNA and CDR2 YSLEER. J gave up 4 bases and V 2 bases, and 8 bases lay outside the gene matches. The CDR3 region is CASSQSASGGLYNEQFF. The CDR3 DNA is TGCGCCAGCAGCCAATCAGCTAGCGGGGGACTTTACAATGAGCAGTTCTTC.

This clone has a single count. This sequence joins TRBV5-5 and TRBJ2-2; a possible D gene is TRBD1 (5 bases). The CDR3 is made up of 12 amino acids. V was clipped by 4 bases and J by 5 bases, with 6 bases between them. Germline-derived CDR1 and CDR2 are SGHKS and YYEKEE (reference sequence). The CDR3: CASSRQTGELFF. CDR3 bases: TGTGCCAGCAGCCGACAGACCGGGGAGCTGTTTTTT.

CDR3 sequence reads: CSVVGTGGYEQYF. Written as DNA, the CDR3 is TGCAGCGTTGTCGGGACAGGAGGCTACGAGCAGTACTTC. The gene calls are TRBV29-1 and TRBJ2-7, with 8 bases lining up with TRBD1. The germline V gene has CDR1 SQVTM and CDR2 ANQGSEA. Unmatched junction bases numbered 5, after V lost 4 bases and J lost 3 bases. The CDR3 is 13 residues long.

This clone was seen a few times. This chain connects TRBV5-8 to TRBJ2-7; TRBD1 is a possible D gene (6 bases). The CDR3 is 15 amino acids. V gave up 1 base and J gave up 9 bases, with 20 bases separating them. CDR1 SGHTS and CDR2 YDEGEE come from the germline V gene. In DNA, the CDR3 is TGTGCCAGCAGCTTGTTCCGGACAGAGAGTAATGGGCAGTACTTC. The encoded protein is CASSLFRTESNGQYF.

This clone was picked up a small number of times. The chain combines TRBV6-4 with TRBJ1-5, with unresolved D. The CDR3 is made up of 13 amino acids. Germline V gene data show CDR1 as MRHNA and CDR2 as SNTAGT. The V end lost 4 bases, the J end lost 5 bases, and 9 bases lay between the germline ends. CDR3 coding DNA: TGTGCCAGCAGTGTTGACCGGGATCAGCCCCAGCATTTT. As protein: CASSVDRDQPQHF.

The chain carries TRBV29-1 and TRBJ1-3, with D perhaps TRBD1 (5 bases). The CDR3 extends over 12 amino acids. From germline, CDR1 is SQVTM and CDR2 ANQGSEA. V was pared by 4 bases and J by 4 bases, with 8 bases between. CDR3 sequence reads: CSVGGPGNTIYF. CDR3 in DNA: TGCAGCGTTGGGGGCCCGGGAAACACCATATATTTT.

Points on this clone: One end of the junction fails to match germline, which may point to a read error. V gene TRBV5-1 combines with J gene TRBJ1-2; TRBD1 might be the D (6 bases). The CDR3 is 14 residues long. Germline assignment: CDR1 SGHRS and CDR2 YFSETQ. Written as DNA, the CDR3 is TGCGCCAGCAGCGGCGGGGACACCTCCTATCGCTACACCTTC. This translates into CASSGGDTSYRYTF.

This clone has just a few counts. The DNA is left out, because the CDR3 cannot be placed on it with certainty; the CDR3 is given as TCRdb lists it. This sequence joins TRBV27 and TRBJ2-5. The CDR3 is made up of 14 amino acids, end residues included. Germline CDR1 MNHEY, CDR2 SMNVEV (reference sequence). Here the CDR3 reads CASSFGPGTETQYF.

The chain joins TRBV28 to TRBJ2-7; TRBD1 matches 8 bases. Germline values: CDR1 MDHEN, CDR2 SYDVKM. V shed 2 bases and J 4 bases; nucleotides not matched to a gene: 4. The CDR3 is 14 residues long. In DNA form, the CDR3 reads TGTGCCAGCAGTTTACAGGGGGCGAAGTACGAGCAGTACTTC. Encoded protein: CASSLQGAKYEQYF.

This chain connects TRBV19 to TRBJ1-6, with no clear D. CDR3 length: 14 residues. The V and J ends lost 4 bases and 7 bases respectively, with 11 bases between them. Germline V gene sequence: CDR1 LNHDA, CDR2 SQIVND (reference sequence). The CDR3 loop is CASSTDTGNSPLHF. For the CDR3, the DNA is TGTGCCAGTAGTACGGATACTGGCAATTCACCCCTCCACTTT.

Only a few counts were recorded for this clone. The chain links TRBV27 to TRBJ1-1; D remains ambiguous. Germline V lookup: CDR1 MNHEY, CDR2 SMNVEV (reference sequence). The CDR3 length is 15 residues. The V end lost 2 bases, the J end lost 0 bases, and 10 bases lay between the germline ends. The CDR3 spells CASSLMGNMNTEAFF. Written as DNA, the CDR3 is TGTGCCAGCAGTTTAATGGGGAACATGAACACTGAAGCTTTCTTT.

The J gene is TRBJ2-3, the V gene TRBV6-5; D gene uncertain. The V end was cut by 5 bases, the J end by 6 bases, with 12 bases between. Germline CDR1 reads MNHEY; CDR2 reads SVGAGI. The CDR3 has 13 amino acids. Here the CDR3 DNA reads TGTGCCAGCAGTCCGACCGTCGGGGATACGCAGTATTTT. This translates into CASSPTVGDTQYF.